Listed below are T cell receptor beta chains from one sample, sequenced in a study of Graves' ophthalmopathy and Graves' hyperthyroidism. Using its own MiXCR run on the multiplex PCR reads, TCRdb lists one record per CDR3 protein. The sample records about 500,000 distinct CDR3 sequences, just under 40% being singletons. Sequencing was done on a sample of peripheral blood or thyroid tissue (not recorded which). These receptors were collected from an adult man with Graves' hyperthyroidism. CDR3s include the opening cysteine and the closing phenylalanine or tryptophan. A D gene is named only where the DNA matches it firmly. Rows give clone size only sometimes, using once, few, many, or a class for an expanded clone.

14	TRBJ2-7	TRBD1	TRBV6-9	.	TGTGCCAGCAGGCCCCGGGACAGCACCTACGAGCAGTACTTC	CASRPRDSTYEQYF
14	TRBJ2-3	TRBD2	TRBV20-1	few	TGCAGTGCTACCGGACTAGCCCGCACAGATACGCAGTATTTT	CSATGLARTDTQYF
15	TRBJ1-2	.	TRBV5-8	few	TGTGCCAGCAGCTCCGCCGGGGGGGCGTACTATGGCTACACCTTC	CASSSAGGAYYGYTF
11	TRBJ1-5	.	TRBV10-1	few	TGCGCCAACCCACAGAATCAGCCCCAGCATTTT	CANPQNQPQHF
16	TRBJ1-4	TRBD1	TRBV7-2	.	TGTGCCAGCAGTCCTGACTTAGCGACAGGGGGCGAAAAACTGTTTTTT	CASSPDLATGGEKLFF
13	TRBJ1-2	.	TRBV12-3/TRBV12-4	many	TGTGCCAGCAGCCCGGCGGTAGACTATGGCTACACCTTC	CASSPAVDYGYTF
9	TRBJ1-2	.	TRBV29-1	.	TGCAGCGGAGGACGGGGCTACACCTTC	CSGGRGYTF
14	TRBJ2-5	.	TRBV12-3/TRBV12-4	many	TGTGCCAGCAGCACGGACAGCGGGCAAGAGACCCAGTACTTC	CASSTDSGQETQYF
15	TRBJ2-2	.	TRBV12-3/TRBV12-4	.	TGTGCCAGCAGTTTATCCCCCACGAACACCGGGGAGCTGTTTTTT	CASSLSPTNTGELFF
13	TRBJ1-2	.	TRBV12-3/TRBV12-4	once	TGTGCCAGCAGTTTAGAGGACCGATATGGCTACATCTTC	CASSLEDRYGYIF
19	TRBJ1-2	TRBD1	TRBV10-3	.	TGTGCCATCAGTGAGTCGTCTAGCGGGGGACAGGGTATTAACTATGGCTACACCTTC	CAISESSSGGQGINYGYTF
15	TRBJ1-6	TRBD1	TRBV9	.	TGTGCCAGCACCTTCGGACAGGGTTATAATTCACCCCTCCACTTT	CASTFGQGYNSPLHF
15	TRBJ1-6	TRBD1	TRBV7-8	many	TGTGCCAGCAGCTTAGCAAGGGGGCATAATTCACCCCTCCACTTT	CASSLARGHNSPLHF
14	TRBJ1-1	.	TRBV3-1	few	TGTGCCAGCAGCCATGCGACGAGAGACACTGAAGCTTTCTTT	CASSHATRDTEAFF
14	TRBJ1-2	TRBD1	TRBV7-2	many	TGTGCCAGCAGCTATAGACAGGGGGCATATGGCTACACCTTC	CASSYRQGAYGYTF